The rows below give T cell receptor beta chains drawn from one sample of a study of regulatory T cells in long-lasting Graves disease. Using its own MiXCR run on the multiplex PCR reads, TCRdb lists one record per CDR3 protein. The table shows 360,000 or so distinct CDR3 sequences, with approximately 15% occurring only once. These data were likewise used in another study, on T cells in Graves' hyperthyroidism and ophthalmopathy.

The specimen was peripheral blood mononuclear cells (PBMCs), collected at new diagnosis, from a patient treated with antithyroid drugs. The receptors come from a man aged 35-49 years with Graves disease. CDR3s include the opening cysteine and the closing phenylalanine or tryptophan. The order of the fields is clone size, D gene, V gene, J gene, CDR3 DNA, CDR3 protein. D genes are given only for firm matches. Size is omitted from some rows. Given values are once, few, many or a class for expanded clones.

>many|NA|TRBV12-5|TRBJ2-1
TGTGCTAGTGGCCAACGGAGGGACTCCGCCTCCTACAATGAGCAGTTCTTC
CASGQRRDSASYNEQFF
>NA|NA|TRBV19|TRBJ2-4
TGTGCCAGTAGTACCCTTGGGACAAGGGGAAAAAACATTCAGTACTTC
CASSTLGTRGKNIQYF
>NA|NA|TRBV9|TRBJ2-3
TGTGCCAGCAGCGTGGGGACTTTAGGAGGTTTGAGAAATACGCAGTATTTT
CASSVGTLGGLRNTQYF
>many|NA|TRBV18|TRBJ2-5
TGTGCCAGCTCTTCATTGTTGGGGGCTAAGACCCAGTACTTC
CASSSLLGAKTQYF
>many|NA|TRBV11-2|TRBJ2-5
TGTGCCAGCAGCTTCCAACAGGCCGCGGCCCAGTACTTC
CASSFQQAAAQYF
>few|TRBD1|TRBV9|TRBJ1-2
TGTGCCAGCAGCCGACAGGGCGCTAACTATGGCTACACCTTC
CASSRQGANYGYTF
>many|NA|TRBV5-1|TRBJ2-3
TGCGCCAGCAGCTTGGGGACAAAGAATACGCAGTATTTT
CASSLGTKNTQYF
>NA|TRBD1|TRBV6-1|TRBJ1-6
TGTGCCAGCACTGCGACAGGGGGCGATCCACCCCTCCACTTT
CASTATGGDPPLHF
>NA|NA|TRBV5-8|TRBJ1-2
TGTGCCAGCAGCTTGTATGACAAAGACCTATATGGCTACACCTTC
CASSLYDKDLYGYTF
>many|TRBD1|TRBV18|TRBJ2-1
TGTGCCAGCTCACGACAGGGGACCTACAATGAGCAGTTCTTC
CASSRQGTYNEQFF
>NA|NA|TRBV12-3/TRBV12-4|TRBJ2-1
TGTGCCAGCAGTTTTGGCAGGGTGTACCAGTTCTTC
CASSFGRVYQFF
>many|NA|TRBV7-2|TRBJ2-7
TGTGCCAGCGTGCTCGAAGGGACCGGGGACTACGAGCAGTACTTC
CASVLEGTGDYEQYF
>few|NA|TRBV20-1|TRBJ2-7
TGCAGTGCGAGCAACCCCGGGACAATAAGCTACGAGCAGTACTTC
CSASNPGTISYEQYF
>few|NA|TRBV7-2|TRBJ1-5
TGTGCCAGCAGCTTAGACAGTTCTGGCGATCAGCCCCAGCATTTT
CASSLDSSGDQPQHF
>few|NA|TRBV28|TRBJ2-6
TGTGCCAGCCAACTACCCGGGGCCAACGTCCTGACTTTC
CASQLPGANVLTF
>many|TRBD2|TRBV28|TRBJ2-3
TGTGCCAGCAGCCGTAATGGAGCGGGAGACACAGATACGCAGTATTTT
CASSRNGAGDTDTQYF
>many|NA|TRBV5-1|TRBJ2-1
TGCGCCAGCAGCTTGGGAGACAACAATGAGCAGTTCTTC
CASSLGDNNEQFF
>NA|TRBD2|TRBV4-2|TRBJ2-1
TGTGCCAGCAGCCAAAGAGGGGTAAACGCGGGGGGGCATGGTGAGCAGTTCTTC
CASSQRGVNAGGHGEQFF
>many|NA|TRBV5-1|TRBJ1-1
TGTGCCAGCAGCTTAGTGGGGTTGAACACTGAAGCTTTCTTT
CASSLVGLNTEAFF
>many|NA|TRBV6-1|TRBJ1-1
TGTGCCAGCAGACTTACAGGGAATGTGAACACTGAAGCTTTCTTT
CASRLTGNVNTEAFF
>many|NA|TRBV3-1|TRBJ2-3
TGTGCCAGCAGCCAAGATTTGAGCCGGGGCGATACGCAGTATTTT
CASSQDLSRGDTQYF
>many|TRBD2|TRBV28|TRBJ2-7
TGTGCCAGCAGCCCGGTTAGCGGGGGAAATCTTAAGTACTTC
CASSPVSGGNLKYF
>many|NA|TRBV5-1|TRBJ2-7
TGCGCCAGCAGCTTGCAGGCGGGTTCCTACGAGCAGTACTTC
CASSLQAGSYEQYF
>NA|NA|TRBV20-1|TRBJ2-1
TGCAGTGTCAAACCCGGGGGAAGCTCCTACAATGAGCAGTTCTTC
CSVKPGGSSYNEQFF
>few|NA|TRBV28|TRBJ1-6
TGTGCCAGCAGTGGACCTGGGGCCCTCCACTTT
CASSGPGALHF
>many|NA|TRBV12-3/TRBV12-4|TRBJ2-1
TGTGCCAGCAGTTTACGGGGGCAAAACAATGAGCAGTTCTTC
CASSLRGQNNEQFF
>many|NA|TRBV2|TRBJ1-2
TGTGCCAGCAGTGAATTTGCTTATGGCTACACCTTC
CASSEFAYGYTF
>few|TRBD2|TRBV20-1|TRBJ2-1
TGCAGTGCTAAGCGGGGGGGCTCCTACAATGAGCAGTTCTTC
CSAKRGGSYNEQFF
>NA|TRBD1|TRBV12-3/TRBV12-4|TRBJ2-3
TGTGCCAGCAGTCCCTACCTTGGGACAGGGCCTGCAGATACGCAGTATTTT
CASSPYLGTGPADTQYF
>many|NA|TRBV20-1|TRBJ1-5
TGCAGTGCTAGAGATGTCACAGGGTTTGAGGGTCAGCCCCAGCATTTT
CSARDVTGFEGQPQHF
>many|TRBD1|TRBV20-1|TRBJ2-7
TGCAGTGCTAGAGACGCGACAGGGGGGTACTACGAGCAGTACTTC
CSARDATGGYYEQYF
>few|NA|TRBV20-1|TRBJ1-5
TGCAGTGCGAATCCACTCGGGGGGACGAGGACTGGGGGTCAGCCCCAGCATTTT
CSANPLGGTRTGGQPQHF
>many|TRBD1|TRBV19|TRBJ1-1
TGTGCCAGTAGTTTCGGAGGGGGCGGGGCTGAAGCTTTCTTT
CASSFGGGGAEAFF
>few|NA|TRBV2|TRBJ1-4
TGTGCCAGCGGGGGGAGGACAGCCCGTTTT
CASGGRTARF
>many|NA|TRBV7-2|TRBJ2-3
TGTGCCAGCAGCCTCCGGAGTCTCACAGATACGCAGTATTTT
CASSLRSLTDTQYF
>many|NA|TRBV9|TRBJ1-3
TGTGCCAGCAGCGTAGGTTATGGAAACACCATATATTTT
CASSVGYGNTIYF
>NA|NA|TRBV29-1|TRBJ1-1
TGCAGCGTTGGGGGGGGGGAAACTGAAGCTTTCTTT
CSVGGGETEAFF
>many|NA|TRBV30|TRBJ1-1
TGTGCCTGGAGTGTAGAGGGGGGCGGCGGCGGGAACACTGAAGCTTTCTTT
CAWSVEGGGGGNTEAFF
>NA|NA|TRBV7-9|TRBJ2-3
TGTGCCAGCAGCTTAGCGGATGGCGGGGTTAGCACAGATACGCAGTATTTT
CASSLADGGVSTDTQYF
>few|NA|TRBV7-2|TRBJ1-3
TGTGCCAGCAGATTCTCGACGGGCCTCGGAAACACCATATATTTT
CASRFSTGLGNTIYF
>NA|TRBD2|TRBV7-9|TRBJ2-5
TGTGCCAGCAGCCCCAATTTAGCGGGGGGTGGAGAGACCCAGTACTTC
CASSPNLAGGGETQYF
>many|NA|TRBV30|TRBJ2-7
TGTGCCTGGAGTGTAAAAGGGGAGCAGTACTTC
CAWSVKGEQYF